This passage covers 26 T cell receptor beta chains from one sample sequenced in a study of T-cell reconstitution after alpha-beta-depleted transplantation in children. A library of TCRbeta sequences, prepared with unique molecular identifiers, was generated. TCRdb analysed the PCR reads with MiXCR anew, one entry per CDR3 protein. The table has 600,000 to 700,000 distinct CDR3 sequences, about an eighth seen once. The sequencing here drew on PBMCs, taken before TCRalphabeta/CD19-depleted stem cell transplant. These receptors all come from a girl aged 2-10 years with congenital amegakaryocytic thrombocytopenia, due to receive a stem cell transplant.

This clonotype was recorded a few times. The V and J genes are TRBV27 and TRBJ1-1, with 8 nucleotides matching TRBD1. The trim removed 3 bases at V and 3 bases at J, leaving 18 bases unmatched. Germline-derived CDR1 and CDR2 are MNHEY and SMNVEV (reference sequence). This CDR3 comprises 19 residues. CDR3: CASSLRGAGGLTSDTEAFF. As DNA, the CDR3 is TGTGCCAGCAGTTTGAGAGGGGCAGGGGGCCTGACCTCGGACACTGAAGCTTTCTTT.

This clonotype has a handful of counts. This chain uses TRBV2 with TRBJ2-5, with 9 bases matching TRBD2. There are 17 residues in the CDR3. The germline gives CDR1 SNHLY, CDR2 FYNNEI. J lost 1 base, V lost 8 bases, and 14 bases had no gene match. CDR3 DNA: TGTGCCAGCTGTCTCGGTGTGACTAGCGGATTCCAAGAGACCCAGTACTTC. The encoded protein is CASCLGVTSGFQETQYF.

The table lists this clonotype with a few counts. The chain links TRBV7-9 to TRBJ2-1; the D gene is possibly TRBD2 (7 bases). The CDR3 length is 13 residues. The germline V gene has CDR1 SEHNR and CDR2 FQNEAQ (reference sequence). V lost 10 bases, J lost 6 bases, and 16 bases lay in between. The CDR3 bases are TGTGCCACCAAGGGGGGGTTATCCAATGAGCAGTTCTTC. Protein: CATKGGLSNEQFF.

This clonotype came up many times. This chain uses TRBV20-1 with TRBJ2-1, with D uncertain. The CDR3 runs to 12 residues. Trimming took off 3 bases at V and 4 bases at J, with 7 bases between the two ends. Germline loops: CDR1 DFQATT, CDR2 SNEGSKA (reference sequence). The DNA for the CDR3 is TGCAGTGCTAGCTTTCAGTACAATGAGCAGTTCTTC. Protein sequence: CSASFQYNEQFF.

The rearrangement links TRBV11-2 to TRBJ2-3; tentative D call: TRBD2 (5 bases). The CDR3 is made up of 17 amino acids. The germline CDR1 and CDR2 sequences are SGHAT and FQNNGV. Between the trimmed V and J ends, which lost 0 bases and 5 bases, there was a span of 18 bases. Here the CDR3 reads CASSLDSLAPNVDTQYF. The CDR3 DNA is TGTGCCAGCAGCTTAGATAGCCTAGCTCCAAACGTAGATACGCAGTATTTT.

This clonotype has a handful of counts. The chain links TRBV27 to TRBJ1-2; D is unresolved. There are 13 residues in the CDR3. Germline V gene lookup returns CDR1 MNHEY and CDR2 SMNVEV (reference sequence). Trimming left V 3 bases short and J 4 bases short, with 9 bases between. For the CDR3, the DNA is TGTGCCAGCAGTTTGTGGCGGGGCTATGGCTACACCTTC. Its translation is CASSLWRGYGYTF.

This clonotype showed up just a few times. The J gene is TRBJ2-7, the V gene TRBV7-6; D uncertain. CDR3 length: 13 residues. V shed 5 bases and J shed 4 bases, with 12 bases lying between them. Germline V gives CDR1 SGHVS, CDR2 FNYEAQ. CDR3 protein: CASSPPDEYEQYF. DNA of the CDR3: TGTGCCAGCAGCCCTCCGGACGAGTACGAGCAGTACTTC. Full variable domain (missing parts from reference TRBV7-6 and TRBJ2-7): GAGVSQSPRYKVTKRGQDVALRCDPISGHVSLYWYRQALGQGPEFLTYFNYEAQQDKSGLPNDRFSAERPEGSISTLTIQRTEQRDSAMYRCASSPPDEYEQYFGPGTRLTVT.

Written as DNA, the CDR3 is TGTGCCAGCAGTCAACACACCAACCTGTATGGCTACACCTTC. It encodes CASSQHTNLYGYTF. V gene TRBV6-2 or TRBV6-3 combines with J gene TRBJ1-2; D is ambiguous. The CDR3 consists of 14 residues. CDR1 and CDR2 from the germline V gene are MNHEY and SVGEGT. V was clipped by 5 bases and J by 5 bases, with 15 bases between them.

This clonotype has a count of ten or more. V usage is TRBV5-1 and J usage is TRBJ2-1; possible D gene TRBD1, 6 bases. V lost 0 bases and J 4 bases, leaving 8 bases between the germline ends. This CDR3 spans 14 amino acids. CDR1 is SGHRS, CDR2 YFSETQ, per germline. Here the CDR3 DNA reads TGCGCCAGCAGCTTGGAGGGACAATACAATGAGCAGTTCTTC. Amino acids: CASSLEGQYNEQFF. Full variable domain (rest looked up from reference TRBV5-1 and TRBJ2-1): KAGVTQTPRYLIKTRGQQVTLSCSPISGHRSVSWYQQTPGQGLQFLFEYFSETQRNKGNFPGRFSGRQFSNSRSEMNVSTLELGDSALYLCASSLEGQYNEQFFGPGTRLTVL.

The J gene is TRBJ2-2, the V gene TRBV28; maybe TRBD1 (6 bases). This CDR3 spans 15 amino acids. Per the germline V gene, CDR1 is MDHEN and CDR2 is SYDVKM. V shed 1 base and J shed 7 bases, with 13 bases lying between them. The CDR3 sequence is CASSLSGARDGELFF. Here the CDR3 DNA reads TGTGCCAGCAGTTTATCAGGGGCTCGGGACGGGGAGCTGTTTTTT.

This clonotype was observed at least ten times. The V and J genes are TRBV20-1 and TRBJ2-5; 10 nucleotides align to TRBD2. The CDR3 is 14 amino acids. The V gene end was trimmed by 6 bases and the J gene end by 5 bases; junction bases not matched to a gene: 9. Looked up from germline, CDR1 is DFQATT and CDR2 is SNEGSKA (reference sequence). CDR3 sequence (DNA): TGCAGTGCCCATCTTCTAGCGGGAGTGGAGACCCAGTACTTC. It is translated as CSAHLLAGVETQYF.

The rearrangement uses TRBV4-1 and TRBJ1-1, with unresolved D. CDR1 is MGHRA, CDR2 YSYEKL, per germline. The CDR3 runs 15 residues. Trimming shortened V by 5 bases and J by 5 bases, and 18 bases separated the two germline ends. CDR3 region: CASSILGEGGTEAFF. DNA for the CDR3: TGCGCCAGCAGCATCCTCGGGGAGGGAGGGACTGAAGCTTTCTTT.

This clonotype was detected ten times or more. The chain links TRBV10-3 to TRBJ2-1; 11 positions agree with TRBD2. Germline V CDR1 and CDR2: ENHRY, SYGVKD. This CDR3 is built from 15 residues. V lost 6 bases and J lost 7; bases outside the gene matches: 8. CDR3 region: CAISGGLAGVNEQFF. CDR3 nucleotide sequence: TGTGCCATCAGCGGTGGACTAGCGGGTGTAAATGAGCAGTTCTTC.

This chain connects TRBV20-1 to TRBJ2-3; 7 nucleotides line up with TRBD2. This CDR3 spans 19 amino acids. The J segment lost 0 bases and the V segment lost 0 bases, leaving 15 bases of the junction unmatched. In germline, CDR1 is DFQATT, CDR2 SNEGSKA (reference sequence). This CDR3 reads CSARDRGGRPDQSTDTQYF. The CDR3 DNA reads TGCAGTGCTAGAGATCGGGGAGGGAGGCCGGATCAAAGCACAGATACGCAGTATTTT.

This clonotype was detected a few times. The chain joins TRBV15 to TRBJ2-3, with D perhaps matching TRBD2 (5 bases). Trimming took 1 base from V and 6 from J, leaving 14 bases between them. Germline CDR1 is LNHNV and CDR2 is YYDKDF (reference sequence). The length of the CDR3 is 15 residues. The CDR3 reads CATSRGTGLSDTQYF. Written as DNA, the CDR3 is TGTGCCACCAGCAGAGGGACTGGGCTGAGCGATACGCAGTATTTT.

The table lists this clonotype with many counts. The CDR3 coding sequence is TGTGCCAGCAGTGACCTACCTTGGGAGCTGTTTTTT. This gives the protein CASSDLPWELFF. The chain joins TRBV25-1 to TRBJ2-2; D is undetermined. Germline assignment: CDR1 MGHDK and CDR2 SYGVNS. Between the trimmed V and J ends, which lost 3 bases and 9 bases, there was a span of 8 bases. The CDR3 contains 12 residues.

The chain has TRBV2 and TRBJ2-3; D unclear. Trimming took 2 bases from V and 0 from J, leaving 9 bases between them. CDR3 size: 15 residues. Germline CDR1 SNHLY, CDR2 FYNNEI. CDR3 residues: CASSELGPSTDTQYF. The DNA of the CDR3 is TGTGCCAGCAGTGAATTGGGTCCCAGCACAGATACGCAGTATTTT. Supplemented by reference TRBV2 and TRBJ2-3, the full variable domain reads EPEVTQTPSHQVTQMGQEVILRCVPISNHLYFYWYRQILGQKVEFLVSFYNNEISEKSEIFDDQFSVERPDGSNFTLKIRSTKLEDSAMYFCASSELGPSTDTQYFGPGTRLTVL.

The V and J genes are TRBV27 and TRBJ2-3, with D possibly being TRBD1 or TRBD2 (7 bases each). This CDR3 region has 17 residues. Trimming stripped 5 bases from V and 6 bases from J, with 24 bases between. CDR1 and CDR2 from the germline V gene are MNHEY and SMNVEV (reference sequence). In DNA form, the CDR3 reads TGTGCCAGCAGTCCGTTCAAGGGGGCGGGAGCGGGCGATACGCAGTATTTT. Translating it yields CASSPFKGAGAGDTQYF.

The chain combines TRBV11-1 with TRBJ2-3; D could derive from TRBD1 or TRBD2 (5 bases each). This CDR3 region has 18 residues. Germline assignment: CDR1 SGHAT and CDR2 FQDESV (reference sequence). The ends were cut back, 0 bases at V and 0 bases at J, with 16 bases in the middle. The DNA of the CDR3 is TGTGCCAGCAGCTTAGCCCTTAAGACTGGGACCAGCACAGATACGCAGTATTTT. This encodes CASSLALKTGTSTDTQYF.

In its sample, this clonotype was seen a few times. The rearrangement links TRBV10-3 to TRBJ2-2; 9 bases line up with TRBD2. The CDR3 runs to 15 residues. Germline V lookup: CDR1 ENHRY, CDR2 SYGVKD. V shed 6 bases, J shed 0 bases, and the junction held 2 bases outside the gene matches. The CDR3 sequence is CAIRVAGANTGELFF. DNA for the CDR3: TGTGCCATCAGGGTAGCGGGGGCGAACACCGGGGAGCTGTTTTTT.

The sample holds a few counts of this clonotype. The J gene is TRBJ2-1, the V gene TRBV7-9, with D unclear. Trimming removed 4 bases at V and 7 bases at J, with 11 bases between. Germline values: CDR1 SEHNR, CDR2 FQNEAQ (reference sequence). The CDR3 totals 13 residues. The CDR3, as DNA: TGTGCCAGCAGCTCCGCCGGGTTGAATGAGCAGTTCTTC. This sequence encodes CASSSAGLNEQFF.

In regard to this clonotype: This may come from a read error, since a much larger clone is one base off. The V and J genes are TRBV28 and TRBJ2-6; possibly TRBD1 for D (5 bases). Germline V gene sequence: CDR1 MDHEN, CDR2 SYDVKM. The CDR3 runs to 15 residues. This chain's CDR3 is CASSLVQSGAKVLTF. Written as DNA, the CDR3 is TGTGCCAGCAGTTTGGTCCAATCTGGGGCCAAGGTCCTGACTTTC.

CDR3 sequence reads: CASKPDDSGGEQFF. In DNA form, the CDR3 reads TGTGCCAGCAAACCAGACGACAGCGGTGGTGAGCAGTTCTTC. This chain links TRBV7-8 with TRBJ2-1, with D perhaps given as TRBD1 or TRBD2 (5 bases each). The CDR3 sequence is 14 residues long. CDR1 SGHVS and CDR2 FQNEAQ come from the germline V gene. Trimming cost V 7 bases and J 9 bases, with 19 bases left between them.

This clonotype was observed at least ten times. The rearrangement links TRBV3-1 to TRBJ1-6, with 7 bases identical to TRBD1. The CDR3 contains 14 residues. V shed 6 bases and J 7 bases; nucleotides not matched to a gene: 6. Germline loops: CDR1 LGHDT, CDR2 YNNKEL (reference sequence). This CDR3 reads CASRVQGKNSPLHF. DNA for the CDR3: TGTGCCAGCAGGGTACAGGGGAAGAATTCACCCCTCCACTTT.

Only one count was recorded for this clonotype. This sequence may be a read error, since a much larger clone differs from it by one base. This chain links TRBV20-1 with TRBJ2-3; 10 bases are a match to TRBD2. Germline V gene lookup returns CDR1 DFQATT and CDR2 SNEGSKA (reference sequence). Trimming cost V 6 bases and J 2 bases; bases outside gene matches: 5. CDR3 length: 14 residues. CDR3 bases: TGCAGTGCCACAGCGGGAGGGATCACAGATACGCAGTATTTT. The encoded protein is CSATAGGITDTQYF.

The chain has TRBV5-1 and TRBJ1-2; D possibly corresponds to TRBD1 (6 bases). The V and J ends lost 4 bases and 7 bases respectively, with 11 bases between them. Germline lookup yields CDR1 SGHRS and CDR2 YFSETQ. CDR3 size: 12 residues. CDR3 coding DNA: TGCGCCAGCAGCGGCTACAGGGTTGGCTACACCTTC. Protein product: CASSGYRVGYTF.